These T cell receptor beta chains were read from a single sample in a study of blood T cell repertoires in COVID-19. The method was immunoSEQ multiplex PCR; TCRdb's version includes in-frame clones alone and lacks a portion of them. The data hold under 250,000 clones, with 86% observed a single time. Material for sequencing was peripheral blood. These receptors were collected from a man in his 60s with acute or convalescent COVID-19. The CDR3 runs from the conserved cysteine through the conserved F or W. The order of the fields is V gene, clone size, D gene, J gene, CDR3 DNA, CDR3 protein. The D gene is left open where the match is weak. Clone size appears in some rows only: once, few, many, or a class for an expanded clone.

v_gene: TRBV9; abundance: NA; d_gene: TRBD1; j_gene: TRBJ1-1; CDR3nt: TGTGCCAGCAGCGTAGATACAGGGGGATGGGGCACTGAAGCTTTCTTT; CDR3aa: CASSVDTGGWGTEAFF
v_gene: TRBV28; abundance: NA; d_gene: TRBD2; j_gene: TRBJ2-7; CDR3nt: TGTGCCAGCAGCCTTGGCGGGAGAACCTACGAGCAGTACTTC; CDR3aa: CASSLGGRTYEQYF
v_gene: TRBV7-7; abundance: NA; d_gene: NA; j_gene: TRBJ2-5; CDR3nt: TGTGCTAGCAGCTTCACGGGAGTTGCTGCGGAGACCCAGTACTTC; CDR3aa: CASSFTGVAAETQYF
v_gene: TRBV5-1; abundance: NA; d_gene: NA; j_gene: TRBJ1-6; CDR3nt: TGCGCCAGCGGATTGGGACGGGAAAATTCGCCCCTCCACTTT; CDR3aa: CASGLGRENSPLHF
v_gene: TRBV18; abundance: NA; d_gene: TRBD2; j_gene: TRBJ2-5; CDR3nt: TGTGCCAGCTCACCCTCCCAGCTAGCGGAACAAGAGACCCAGTACTTC; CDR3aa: CASSPSQLAEQETQYF
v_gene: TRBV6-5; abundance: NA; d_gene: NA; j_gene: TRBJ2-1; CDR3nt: TGTGCCAGCAGTTACTCGCCTAGATCTCATGAGCAGTTCTTC; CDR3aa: CASSYSPRSHEQFF
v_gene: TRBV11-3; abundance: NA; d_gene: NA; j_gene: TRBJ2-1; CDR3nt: TGTGCCAGCAGCCTGGCGGAGACCTACAATGAGCAGTTCTTC; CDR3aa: CASSLAETYNEQFF
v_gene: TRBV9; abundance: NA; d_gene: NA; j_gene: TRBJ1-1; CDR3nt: TGTGCCAGCAGCGTAGGAAACAGTGGTCACACTGAAGCTTTCTTT; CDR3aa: CASSVGNSGHTEAFF
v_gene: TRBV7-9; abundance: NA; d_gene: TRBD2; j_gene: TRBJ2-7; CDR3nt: TGTGCCAGCAGCCCAACTAGCGGGGTATCCTACGAGCAGTACTTC; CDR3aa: CASSPTSGVSYEQYF
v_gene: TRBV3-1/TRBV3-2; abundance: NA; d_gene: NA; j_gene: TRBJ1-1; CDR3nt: TGTGCCAGCAGCCAGCCCAGGAACACTGAAGCTTTCTTT; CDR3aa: CASSQPRNTEAFF
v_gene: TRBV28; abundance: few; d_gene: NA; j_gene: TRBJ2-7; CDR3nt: TGTGCCAGCAGTTTATGGGTGGCAGGGGATATCACCTACGAGCAGTACTTC; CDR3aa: CASSLWVAGDITYEQYF
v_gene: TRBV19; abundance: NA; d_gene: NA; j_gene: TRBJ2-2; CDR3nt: TGTGCCAGTAGTATAGTCCCGCATCAAGCGGCCGGGGAGCTGTTTTTT; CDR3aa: CASSIVPHQAAGELFF
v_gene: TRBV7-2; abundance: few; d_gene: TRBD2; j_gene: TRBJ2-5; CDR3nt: TGTGCCAGCAGCTTTCGGGGGACTAGCGGGGAGACCCAGTACTTC; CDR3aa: CASSFRGTSGETQYF
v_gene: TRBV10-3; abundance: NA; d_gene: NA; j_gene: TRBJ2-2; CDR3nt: TGTGCCATCACACACAGGGACACCGGGGAGCTGTTTTTT; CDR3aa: CAITHRDTGELFF
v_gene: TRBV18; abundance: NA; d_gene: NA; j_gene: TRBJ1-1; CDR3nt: TGTGCCAGCTCACCATTACAGCAGGGCGGGAACACTGAAGCTTTCTTT; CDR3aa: CASSPLQQGGNTEAFF
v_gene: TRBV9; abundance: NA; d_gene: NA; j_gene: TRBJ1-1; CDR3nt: TGTGCCAGCAGCGTCCGGAGGGATGGCACTGAAGCTTTCTTT; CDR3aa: CASSVRRDGTEAFF
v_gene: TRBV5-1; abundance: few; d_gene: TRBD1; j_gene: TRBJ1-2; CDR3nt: TGCGCCAGCAGCATAACAGGGGGCGCGAACTATGGCTACACCTTC; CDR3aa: CASSITGGANYGYTF
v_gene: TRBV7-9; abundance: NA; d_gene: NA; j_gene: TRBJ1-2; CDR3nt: TGTGCCAGCAGCCACCGGGCAGGGGACGATGGCTACACCTTC; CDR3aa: CASSHRAGDDGYTF
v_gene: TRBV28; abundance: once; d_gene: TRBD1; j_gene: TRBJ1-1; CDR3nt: TGTGCCAGCAGTTTTGGGACAGGGTACACTGAAGCTTTCTTT; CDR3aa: CASSFGTGYTEAFF
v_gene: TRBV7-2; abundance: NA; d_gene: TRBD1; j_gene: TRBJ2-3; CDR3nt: TGTGCCAGCAGCTTAGGACAGGGGGGGCAGGGAGATACGCAGTATTTT; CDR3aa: CASSLGQGGQGDTQYF
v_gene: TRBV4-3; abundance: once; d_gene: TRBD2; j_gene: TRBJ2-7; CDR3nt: TGCGCCAGCAGCCAAGAAGCGGGAGGTCTCTACGAGCAGTACTTC; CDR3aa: CASSQEAGGLYEQYF
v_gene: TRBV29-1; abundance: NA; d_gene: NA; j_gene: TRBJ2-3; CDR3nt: TGCAGCGTTGAAGATGGGCGGGCCCCAGATACGCAGTATTTT; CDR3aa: CSVEDGRAPDTQYF
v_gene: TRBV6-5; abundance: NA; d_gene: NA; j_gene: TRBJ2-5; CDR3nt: TGTGCCAGCAGCGGACCGGGACACCAGCAAGAGACCCAGTACTTC; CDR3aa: CASSGPGHQQETQYF
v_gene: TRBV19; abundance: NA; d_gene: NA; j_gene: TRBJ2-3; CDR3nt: TGTGCCAGTAGTTTTGGGGCCGGCACAGATACGCAGTATTTT; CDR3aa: CASSFGAGTDTQYF
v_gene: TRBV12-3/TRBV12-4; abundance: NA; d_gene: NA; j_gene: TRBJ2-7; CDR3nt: TGTGCCAGCAGTTTAGGCGCCTACGAGCGGTACTTC; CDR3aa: CASSLGAYERYF
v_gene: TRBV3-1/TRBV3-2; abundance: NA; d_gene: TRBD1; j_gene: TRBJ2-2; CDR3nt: TGTGCCAGCAGCCAAGAAAGCGGACGGACAGGGGCAAACGGGGAGCTGTTTTTT; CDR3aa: CASSQESGRTGANGELFF
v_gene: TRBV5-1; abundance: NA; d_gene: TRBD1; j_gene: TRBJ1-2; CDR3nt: TGCGCCAGCAGCTTGGACGGCAGGGACAGGGGGCGCCTTCAGGACACCTTC; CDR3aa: CASSLDGRDRGRLQDTF
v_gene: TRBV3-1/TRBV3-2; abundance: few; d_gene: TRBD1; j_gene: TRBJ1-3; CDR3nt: TGTGCCAGCAGCCGGACAGGGCCAGGAAACACCATATATTTT; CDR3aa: CASSRTGPGNTIYF
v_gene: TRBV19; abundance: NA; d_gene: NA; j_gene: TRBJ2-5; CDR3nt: TGTGCCAGTAGTATAGAGGAGGGTCAGGGTGCGACCCAGTACTTC; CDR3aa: CASSIEEGQGATQYF
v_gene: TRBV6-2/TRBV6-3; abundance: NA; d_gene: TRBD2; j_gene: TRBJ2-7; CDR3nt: TGTGCCAGCAGCTGGAGCGGGAGATACGAGCAGTACTTC; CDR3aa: CASSWSGRYEQYF
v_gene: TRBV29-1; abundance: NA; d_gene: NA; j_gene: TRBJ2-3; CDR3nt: TGCAGCGCCGGCAGGGGTGCGGGAGAAACAGCAGATACGCAGTATTTT; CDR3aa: CSAGRGAGETADTQYF
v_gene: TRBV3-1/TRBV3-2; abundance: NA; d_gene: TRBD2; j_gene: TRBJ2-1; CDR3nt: TGTGCCAGCAGCCTAGCGGGAGGGAACTCCTACAATGAGCAGTTCTTC; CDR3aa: CASSLAGGNSYNEQFF
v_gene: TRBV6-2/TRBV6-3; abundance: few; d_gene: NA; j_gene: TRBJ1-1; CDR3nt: TGTGCCAGCAGTTTTAGGGGCGTGAACACTGAAGCTTTCTTT; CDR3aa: CASSFRGVNTEAFF
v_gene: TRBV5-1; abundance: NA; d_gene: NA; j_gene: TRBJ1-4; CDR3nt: TGCGCCAGCAGCGCCGTATTTTCGGGTGAAAAACTGTTTTTT; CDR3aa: CASSAVFSGEKLFF
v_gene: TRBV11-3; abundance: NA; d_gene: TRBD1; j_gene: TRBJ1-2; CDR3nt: TGTGCCAGCAGCCCTCGACAGGGGGCGGATGGCTACACCTTC; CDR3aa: CASSPRQGADGYTF
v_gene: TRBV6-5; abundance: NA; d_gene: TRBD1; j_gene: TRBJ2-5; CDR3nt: TGTGCCAGCAGCCCCCGGGACAGGTACCAAGAGACCCAGTACTTC; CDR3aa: CASSPRDRYQETQYF
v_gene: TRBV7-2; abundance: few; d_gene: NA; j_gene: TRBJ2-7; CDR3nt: TGTGCCAGCAGCTTAGGTGGGCAAGGCACCTACGAGCAGTACTTC; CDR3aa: CASSLGGQGTYEQYF
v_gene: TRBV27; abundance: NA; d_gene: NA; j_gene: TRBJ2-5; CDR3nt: TGTGCCAGCCGGGACCTAGGGGGGGTGGGCCAGTACTTC; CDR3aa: CASRDLGGVGQYF
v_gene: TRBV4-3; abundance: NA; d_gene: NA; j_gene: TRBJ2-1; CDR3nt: TGCGCCAGCAGCCAAGGGGTGAATAGCGGCGACCCGGACAATGAGCAGTTCTTC; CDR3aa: CASSQGVNSGDPDNEQFF